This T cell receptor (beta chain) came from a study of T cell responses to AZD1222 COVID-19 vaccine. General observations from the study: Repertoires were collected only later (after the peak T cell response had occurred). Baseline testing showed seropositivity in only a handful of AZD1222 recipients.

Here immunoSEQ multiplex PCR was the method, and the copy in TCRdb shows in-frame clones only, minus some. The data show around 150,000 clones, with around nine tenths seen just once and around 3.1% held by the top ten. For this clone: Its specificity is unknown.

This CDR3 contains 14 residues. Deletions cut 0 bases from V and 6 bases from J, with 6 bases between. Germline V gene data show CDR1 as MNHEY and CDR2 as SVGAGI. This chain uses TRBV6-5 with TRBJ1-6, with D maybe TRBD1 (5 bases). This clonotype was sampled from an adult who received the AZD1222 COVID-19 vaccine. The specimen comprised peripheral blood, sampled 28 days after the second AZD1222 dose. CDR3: CASSYSGANSPLHF. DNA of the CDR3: TGTGCCAGCAGTTACTCAGGGGCTAATTCACCCCTCCACTTT.